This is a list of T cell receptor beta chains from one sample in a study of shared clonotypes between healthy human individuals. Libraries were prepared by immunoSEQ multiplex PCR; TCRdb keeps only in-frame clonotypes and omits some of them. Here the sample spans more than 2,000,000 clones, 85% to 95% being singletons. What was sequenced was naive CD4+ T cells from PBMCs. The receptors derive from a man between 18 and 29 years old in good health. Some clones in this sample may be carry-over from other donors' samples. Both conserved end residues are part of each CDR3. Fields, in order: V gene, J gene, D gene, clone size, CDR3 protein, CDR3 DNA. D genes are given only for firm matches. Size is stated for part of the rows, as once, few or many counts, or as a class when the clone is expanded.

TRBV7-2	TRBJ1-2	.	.	CASSLRVDYGYTF	TGTGCCAGCAGCTTACGGGTAGACTATGGCTACACCTTC
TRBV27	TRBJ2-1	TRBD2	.	CASSSLAGALVGNEQFF	TGTGCCAGCAGTTCGCTAGCGGGAGCCCTCGTGGGCAATGAGCAGTTCTTC
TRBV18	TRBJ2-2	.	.	CASSPVSRNTGELFF	TGTGCCAGCTCACCCGTCAGTCGGAACACCGGGGAGCTGTTTTTT
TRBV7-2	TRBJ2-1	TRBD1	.	CASSLIRTGGDSNEQFF	TGTGCCAGCAGCTTAATCAGGACAGGGGGAGATAGCAATGAGCAGTTCTTC
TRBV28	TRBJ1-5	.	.	CASRGGNNQPQHF	TGTGCCAGCAGGGGCGGGAATAATCAGCCCCAGCATTTT
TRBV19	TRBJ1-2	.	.	CASSSLQFDGYTF	TGTGCCAGTAGTTCTCTCCAATTCGATGGCTACACCTTC
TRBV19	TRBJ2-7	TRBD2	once	CASRARGSGGSYEQYF	TGTGCCAGTAGGGCCCGTGGTAGCGGGGGCTCCTACGAGCAGTACTTC
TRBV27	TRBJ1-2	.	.	CASSFIGGGYYGYTF	TGTGCCAGCAGTTTCATTGGTGGAGGGTACTATGGCTACACCTTC
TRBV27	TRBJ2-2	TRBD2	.	CASTMVPSGSTGELFF	TGTGCCAGCACCATGGTCCCTAGCGGGAGTACCGGGGAGCTGTTTTTT
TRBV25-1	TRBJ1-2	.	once	CASRRDGNYGYTF	TGTGCCAGCAGGAGGGACGGGAACTATGGCTACACCTTC
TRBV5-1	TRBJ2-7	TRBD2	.	CASSTGTSGAAYEQYF	TGCGCCAGCAGCACCGGGACTAGCGGCGCCGCCTACGAGCAGTACTTC
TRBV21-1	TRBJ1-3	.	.	CASSSPWRDRGRNPDSGNTIYF	TGTGCCAGCAGCTCACCCTGGCGGGACAGGGGTCGCAATCCAGACTCTGGAAACACCATATATTTT
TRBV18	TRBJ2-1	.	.	CASSLVFVEYNEQFF	TGTGCCAGCTCACTAGTTTTCGTGGAGTACAATGAGCAGTTCTTC
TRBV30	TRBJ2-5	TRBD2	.	CAWSVQGLAGREGTQYF	TGTGCCTGGAGTGTCCAGGGACTAGCGGGGAGAGAAGGGACCCAGTACTTC
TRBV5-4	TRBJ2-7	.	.	CASTVNRGGEQYF	TGTGCCAGCACCGTTAACAGGGGAGGCGAGCAGTACTTC
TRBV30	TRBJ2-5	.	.	CAWSVQRKAAQYF	TGTGCCTGGAGTGTACAGCGGAAGGCGGCCCAGTACTTC
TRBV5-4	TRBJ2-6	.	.	CASSLGGALSGANVLTF	TGTGCCAGCAGCTTGGGAGGGGCCCTCTCTGGGGCCAACGTCCTGACTTTC
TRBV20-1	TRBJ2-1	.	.	CSASGANEQFF	TGCAGTGCTAGTGGGGCCAATGAGCAGTTCTTC
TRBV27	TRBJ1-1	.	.	CASSSYRAGGTEAFF	TGTGCCAGCAGTTCTTATCGCGCTGGGGGCACTGAAGCTTTCTTT
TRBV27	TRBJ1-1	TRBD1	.	CASSLYLVAGTGGTEAFF	TGTGCCAGCAGTTTATATCTTGTGGCCGGGACAGGGGGAACTGAAGCTTTCTTT
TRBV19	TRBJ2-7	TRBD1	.	CASSIGSGQGRFEQYF	TGTGCCAGTAGTATTGGGTCTGGACAGGGACGGTTCGAGCAGTACTTC
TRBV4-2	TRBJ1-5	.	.	CASSPPGERYSNQPQHF	TGTGCCAGCAGCCCCCCGGGGGAGAGATATAGCAATCAGCCCCAGCATTTT
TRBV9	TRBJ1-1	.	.	CASSEAADLRAFF	TGTGCCAGCAGCGAAGCGGCAGATCTTCGTGCTTTCTTT
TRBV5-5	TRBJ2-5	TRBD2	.	CASTTGREGLETQYF	TGTGCCAGCACCACGGGACGGGAGGGCCTGGAGACCCAGTACTTC
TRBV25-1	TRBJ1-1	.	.	CASLDRLNTEAFF	TGTGCCAGCCTTGACAGGTTGAACACTGAAGCTTTCTTT
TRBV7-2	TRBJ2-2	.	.	CASSLNRLPAGELFF	TGTGCCAGCAGCTTGAATAGGCTACCGGCCGGGGAGCTGTTTTTT
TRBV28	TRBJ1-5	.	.	CASIRGGDQPQHF	TGTGCCAGCATCAGGGGAGGAGATCAGCCCCAGCATTTT
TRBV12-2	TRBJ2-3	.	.	CASRLEEGTDTQYF	TGTGCAAGTCGCTTAGAGGAAGGCACAGATACGCAGTATTTT
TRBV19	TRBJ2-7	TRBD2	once	CASSKGLAGSYEQYF	TGTGCCAGTAGTAAGGGACTAGCGGGTAGTTACGAGCAGTACTTC
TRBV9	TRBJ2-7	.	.	CASSLDGVPYEQYF	TGTGCCAGCAGCCTCGACGGGGTTCCCTACGAGCAGTACTTC
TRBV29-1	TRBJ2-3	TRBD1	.	CSVDQPGQGGTDTQYF	TGCAGCGTTGACCAACCGGGACAGGGTGGCACAGATACGCAGTATTTT
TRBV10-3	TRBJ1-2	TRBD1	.	CAITGTGNYGYTF	TGTGCCATCACCGGGACAGGGAACTATGGCTACACCTTC
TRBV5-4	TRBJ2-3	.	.	CASSSSPEYTDTQYF	TGTGCCAGCAGCTCGTCTCCGGAATACACAGATACGCAGTATTTT
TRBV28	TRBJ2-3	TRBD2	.	CASSSYLAGGPSAPTDTQYF	TGTGCCAGCAGTTCGTACCTAGCGGGAGGGCCCTCGGCGCCCACAGATACGCAGTATTTT
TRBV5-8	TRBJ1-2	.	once	CASSLLGGALNYGYTF	TGTGCCAGCAGCCTTTTGGGGGGGGCATTAAACTATGGCTACACCTTC
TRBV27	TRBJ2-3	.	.	CASSFLLGTDTQYF	TGTGCCAGCAGTTTTCTGCTGGGCACAGATACGCAGTATTTT
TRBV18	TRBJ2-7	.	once	CASSPSIGSVAEQYF	TGTGCCAGCTCACCATCGATAGGGTCCGTCGCCGAGCAGTACTTC
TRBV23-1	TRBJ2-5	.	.	CASSQPEGYQETQYF	TGCGCCAGCAGTCAGCCGGAGGGGTACCAAGAGACCCAGTACTTC
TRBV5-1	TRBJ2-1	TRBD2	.	CASSPSGGSYNEQFF	TGCGCCAGCAGCCCTTCTGGCGGGAGCTACAATGAGCAGTTCTTC
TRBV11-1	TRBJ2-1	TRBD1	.	CASSSGTGDYNEQFF	TGTGCCAGCAGTTCCGGGACAGGGGATTATAATGAGCAGTTCTTC
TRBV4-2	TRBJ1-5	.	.	CASSPLDGPQHF	TGTGCCAGCAGCCCGCTTGATGGGCCCCAGCATTTT
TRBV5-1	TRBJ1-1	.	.	CASSRSFQNTEAFF	TGCGCCAGCAGCCGATCCTTCCAGAACACTGAAGCTTTCTTT
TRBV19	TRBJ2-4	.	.	CASSGQNGGVKNIQYF	TGTGCCAGTAGTGGACAAAATGGGGGTGTAAAAAACATTCAGTACTTC
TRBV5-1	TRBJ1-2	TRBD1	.	CASSRDSSRLGGYTF	TGCGCCAGCAGCCGGGACAGTAGCAGGTTAGGTGGCTACACCTTC
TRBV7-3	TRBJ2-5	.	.	CASSLIVGPQETQYF	TGTGCCAGCAGCTTAATCGTGGGCCCACAAGAGACCCAGTACTTC
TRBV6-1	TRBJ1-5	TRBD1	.	CASRLDRVRPQHF	TGTGCCAGCAGATTGGACAGGGTGAGGCCCCAGCATTTT